These 7 T cell receptor beta chains came from one sample sequenced in a study of cytomegalovirus exposure and HLA in healthy donors. The assay was immunoSEQ multiplex PCR, and TCRdb's table has in-frame clones only and misses some. Of 100,000 to 120,000 clones in the sample, approximately 85% were seen once. The sequenced sample consisted of PBMCs. These receptors were obtained from a woman under 30 in good health and CMV-seronegative.

By sample fraction, this clone is medium-sized (0.01 to 0.1%). The gene calls are TRBV27 and TRBJ2-1; TRBD1 matches at 7 bases. CDR1 and CDR2 from the germline V gene are MNHEY and SMNVEV (reference sequence). V lost 8 bases and J lost 8; bases outside the gene matches: 12. The CDR3 totals 14 residues. The CDR3 DNA sequence: TGTGCCAGCTTTACAAGACAGGGTGAGGATGAGCAGTTCTTC. Amino acids: CASFTRQGEDEQFF.

This rearrangement joins TRBV9 to TRBJ2-1, with 11 bases matching TRBD2. V gave up 4 bases and J gave up 5 bases; unmatched junction bases: 2. The CDR3 totals 14 residues. CDR1 and CDR2 (germline): SGDLS, YYNGEE. In nucleotides, the CDR3 is TGTGCCAGCAGCATTAGCGGGGGGGACAATGAGCAGTTCTTC. It codes for CASSISGGDNEQFF.

V is TRBV7-8 and J is TRBJ1-1; 7 bases agree with TRBD1. V dropped 4 bases and J dropped 4; count of bases not matched to a gene: 6. Germline CDR1 is SGHVS and CDR2 is FQNEAQ. This CDR3 comprises 14 residues. The CDR3 spells CASSSDRMVTEAFF. CDR3 DNA sequence: TGTGCCAGCAGCTCGGACAGGATGGTCACTGAAGCTTTCTTT.

This clone was counted only a few times. The V gene is TRBV30, the J gene TRBJ2-1, with TRBD1 as a possible D gene (6 bases). The V end was cut by 3 bases, the J end by 7 bases, with 19 bases between. CDR3 length equals 15 residues. From germline, CDR1 is GTSNPN and CDR2 SVGIG (reference sequence). CDR3 coding DNA: TGTGCCTGGAGGCTACCAGGGGCCCTTATGAATGAGCAGTTCTTC. Translation gives CAWRLPGALMNEQFF.

The chain links TRBV2 to TRBJ2-1; 9 nucleotides line up with TRBD2. Trimming cost V 8 bases and J 9 bases; bases outside gene matches: 14. CDR3 size: 15 residues. Germline values: CDR1 SNHLY, CDR2 FYNNEI. The CDR3 DNA reads TGTGCCAGCCCCAAAGCGGGGGGCCGTCCGGGTGAGCAGTTCTTC. Encoded protein: CASPKAGGRPGEQFF.

This clone was picked up one time. The chain couples TRBV5-1 to TRBJ2-1; 12 nucleotides align to TRBD2. Germline V gene lookup returns CDR1 SGHRS and CDR2 YFSETQ. The V gene end was trimmed by 0 bases and the J gene end by 7 bases; junction bases not matched to a gene: 11. The CDR3 spans 18 residues. The CDR3 region is CASSLVSASGGAGNEQFF. In DNA form, the CDR3 reads TGCGCCAGCAGCTTGGTCTCGGCTAGCGGGGGGGCAGGAAATGAGCAGTTCTTC.

The V and J genes are TRBV4-1 and TRBJ1-5; 8 bases line up with TRBD1. Per germline, CDR1 MGHRA and CDR2 YSYEKL. The CDR3 covers 16 residues. Trimming took 2 bases from V and 4 from J; bases not matched to a gene: 7. CDR3 DNA: TGCGCCAGCAGCCAACTGGGACAGGAGATAAATCAGCCCCAGCATTTT. It translates to CASSQLGQEINQPQHF.